A single sample gave rise to the 28 T cell receptor beta chains below, sequenced in a study of blood T cell repertoires in COVID-19. Produced via immunoSEQ multiplex PCR; TCRdb's table is partial and in-frame only. The repertoire holds roughly 28,000 clones, with about nine tenths as singletons. The sequenced sample was peripheral blood. The receptors were sampled from a woman aged 45 to 65 with active COVID-19.

Relative to its sample, this clone is medium-sized. The chain has TRBV4-1 and TRBJ1-5, with 8 bases matching TRBD1. CDR3 size: 18 residues. Germline V gene data show CDR1 as MGHRA and CDR2 as YSYEKL. The trim removed 4 bases at V and 2 bases at J, leaving 13 bases unmatched. In DNA form, the CDR3 reads TGCGCCAGCAGCCCCTGGGAAGGGACAGGCTTGGGCAATCAGCCCCAGCATTTT. Protein product: CASSPWEGTGLGNQPQHF.

This chain joins TRBV2 and TRBJ2-7; TRBD1 matches at 9 bases. This CDR3 region has 13 residues. V lost 4 bases and J lost 5; bases outside the gene matches: 3. Germline V gives CDR1 SNHLY, CDR2 FYNNEI. CDR3 region: CASSGQGGNEQYF. The CDR3 nucleotides read TGTGCCAGCAGTGGACAGGGGGGTAACGAGCAGTACTTC.

The chain uses TRBV18 and TRBJ1-2, with 7 bases fitting TRBD1. The CDR3 is 15 residues long. Germline assignment: CDR1 KGHSH and CDR2 LQKENI. V trimming: 4 bases; J trimming: 5 bases; junction bases outside the gene matches: 10. The CDR3 DNA follows: TGTGCCAGCTCACAAACTGACAGGGCTCGGTATGGCTACACCTTC. Its translation: CASSQTDRARYGYTF. Based on the CDR3 plus reference TRBV18 and TRBJ1-2, the full variable domain is NAGVMQNPRHLVRRRGQEARLRCSPMKGHSHVYWYRQLPEEGLKFMVYLQKENIIDESGMPKERFSAEFPKEGPSILRIQQVVRGDSAAYFCASSQTDRARYGYTFGSGTRLTVV.

V gene TRBV5-5 combines with J gene TRBJ2-2; TRBD2 agrees at 9 bases. The V segment lost 0 bases and the J segment 5 bases; nucleotides outside the gene matches: 5. The CDR3 extends over 16 amino acids. Germline CDR1 SGHKS, CDR2 YYEKEE (reference sequence). CDR3 coding DNA: TGTGCCAGCAGCTTGGAGGCGGGAGGGTTGACCGGGGAGCTGTTTTTT. As protein: CASSLEAGGLTGELFF.

V usage is TRBV10-3 and J usage is TRBJ2-3; the match to TRBD2 covers 9 bases. This CDR3 comprises 15 residues. Germline V CDR1 and CDR2: ENHRY, SYGVKD. Trimming at V came to 9 bases and at J to 0 bases, leaving 7 bases not matched to a gene. The CDR3 sequence: CAIHSGRHSTDTQYF. The CDR3 nucleotides are TGTGCCATTCACAGCGGGAGGCATAGCACAGATACGCAGTATTTT.

The rearrangement uses TRBV28 and TRBJ2-1, with 8 bases fitting TRBD2. The V and J ends lost 4 bases and 15 bases, in that order; junction bases with no gene match: 11. CDR1 and CDR2 from the germline V gene are MDHEN and SYDVKM. The CDR3 has 13 amino acids. The CDR3 spells CASSSSGSSGGFF. CDR3 nucleotide sequence: TGTGCCAGCAGTTCAAGCGGGAGTTCCGGGGGGTTCTTC. Full variable domain (outside the CDR3, taken from reference TRBV28 and TRBJ2-1): DVKVTQSSRYLVKRTGEKVFLECVQDMDHENMFWYRQDPGLGLRLIYFSYDVKMKEKGDIPEGYSVSREKKERFSLILESASTNQTSMYLCASSSSGSSGGFFGPGTRLTVL.

The rearrangement joins TRBV19 to TRBJ2-2; 8 bases match TRBD2. The CDR3 is 19 amino acids. CDR1 and CDR2 from the germline V gene are LNHDA and SQIVND (reference sequence). With 6 bases clipped from V and 4 bases from J, the junction kept 19 bases outside the gene matches. The CDR3 DNA reads as TGTGCCAGTAGCGGCGGGAGGTTTGTCGCGGGAGTAGGCACCGGGGAGCTGTTTTTT. It is translated as CASSGGRFVAGVGTGELFF. The full variable domain, in which reference TRBV19 and TRBJ2-2 provide the parts outside the CDR3, is DGGITQSPKYLFRKEGQNVTLSCEQNLNHDAMYWYRQDPGQGLRLIYYSQIVNDFQKGDIAEGYSVSREKKESFPLTVTSAQKNPTAFYLCASSGGRFVAGVGTGELFFGEGSRLTVL.

The genes are TRBV5-1 and TRBJ2-7; D unresolved. Germline-derived CDR1 and CDR2 are SGHRS and YFSETQ. V lost 0 bases to trimming and J lost 0 bases, with 7 bases between them. This CDR3 is 14 amino acids long. The CDR3 spells CASSLGLNSYEQYF. The CDR3 DNA reads TGCGCCAGCAGCTTGGGGCTGAACTCCTACGAGCAGTACTTC.

V usage is TRBV15 and J usage is TRBJ2-3; D unclear. Looked up from germline, CDR1 is LNHNV and CDR2 is YYDKDF (reference sequence). V lost 1 base and J 5 bases, leaving 10 bases between the germline ends. The CDR3 has 14 amino acids. The CDR3 DNA follows: TGTGCCACCAGCAGAGCTTGGAGTGGAGATACGCAGTATTTT. Translating gives CATSRAWSGDTQYF.

Here the CDR3 DNA reads TGTGCCAGCAGTTTATGGGGGCGGAACACTGAAGCTTTCTTT. Its protein product is CASSLWGRNTEAFF. The V and J genes are TRBV28 and TRBJ1-1; TRBD1 is a possible D gene (5 bases). Germline CDR1 MDHEN, CDR2 SYDVKM. The germline V and J ends were trimmed by 0 bases and 1 base, with 6 bases remaining between them. The CDR3 extends over 14 amino acids. The full variable domain, completed using reference TRBV28 and TRBJ1-1, is DVKVTQSSRYLVKRTGEKVFLECVQDMDHENMFWYRQDPGLGLRLIYFSYDVKMKEKGDIPEGYSVSREKKERFSLILESASTNQTSMYLCASSLWGRNTEAFFGQGTRLTVV.

The rearrangement joins TRBV7-9 to TRBJ2-1; perhaps TRBD2 as D (5 bases). Germline-derived CDR1 and CDR2 are SEHNR and FQNEAQ (reference sequence). The V gene lost 6 bases and the J gene lost 8 bases, with 14 bases spanning the gap. This CDR3 has 13 amino acids. The chain's CDR3 is CASSPSPYHEQFF. CDR3 DNA: TGTGCCAGCAGTCCTAGCCCTTACCATGAGCAGTTCTTC.

The chain joins TRBV5-1 to TRBJ2-2; possibly TRBD2 for D (6 bases). The CDR3 runs to 13 residues. V gave up 5 bases and J gave up 7 bases, with 12 bases separating them. Germline V CDR1 and CDR2: SGHRS, YFSETQ. Here the CDR3 DNA reads TGCGCCAGCAGAACGGGAGAGGGCGGGGAGCTGTTTTTT. Amino acid sequence: CASRTGEGGELFF.

The chain joins TRBV5-1 to TRBJ2-7, with TRBD1 as a possible D gene (5 bases). Trimming shortened V by 0 bases and J by 0 bases, and 13 bases separated the two germline ends. Germline CDR1 reads SGHRS; CDR2 reads YFSETQ. CDR3 length: 16 amino acids. The CDR3 bases are TGCGCCAGCAGCTTGGCCTTAGCAGGGAACTCCTACGAGCAGTACTTC. The encoded protein is CASSLALAGNSYEQYF.

About this clone: The same CDR3 is also encoded by other DNA sequences in this sample. V gene TRBV2 combines with J gene TRBJ2-1; D gene uncertain. Germline V gives CDR1 SNHLY, CDR2 FYNNEI. Trimming took 0 bases from V and 15 from J, leaving 12 bases between them. The CDR3 has 12 residues. The CDR3 is CASSEAGLVPFF. CDR3 DNA: TGTGCCAGCAGTGAAGCGGGCCTCGTCCCGTTCTTC.

This sequence joins TRBV7-9 and TRBJ2-7; D not certain. The CDR3 has 11 residues. V was pared by 2 bases and J by 5 bases, with 4 bases between. The germline CDR1 and CDR2 sequences are SEHNR and FQNEAQ (reference sequence). The CDR3 sequence: CASSLYDEQYF. The CDR3 coding sequence is TGTGCCAGCAGCTTATATGACGAGCAGTACTTC.

The chain combines TRBV3-1 (or the pseudogene TRBV3-2) with TRBJ2-5; D perhaps matches TRBD2 (5 bases). V lost 4 bases and J 9 bases, leaving 24 bases between the germline ends. The CDR3 spans 16 residues. Per the germline V gene, CDR1 is LGHDT and CDR2 is YNNKEL (reference sequence). The CDR3, as DNA: TGTGCCAGCAGCCTCCCCATGGGCGGTCTACGGGGTGCCCAGTACTTC. Residues: CASSLPMGGLRGAQYF.

This clone was counted a few times. DNA for the CDR3: TGCGCCAGCAGCCAGCTACAGGGTATAGGCTATGGCTACACCTTC. It specifies CASSQLQGIGYGYTF. The rearrangement uses TRBV4-1 and TRBJ1-2, with D possibly matching TRBD1 (6 bases). The CDR3 runs 15 residues. CDR1 is MGHRA, CDR2 YSYEKL, per germline. V dropped 3 bases and J dropped 4 bases, with 15 bases sitting between them.

The gene calls are TRBV5-1 and TRBJ2-5; maybe TRBD2 (6 bases). V gave up 4 bases and J gave up 3 bases, with 13 bases separating them. This CDR3 spans 14 amino acids. CDR1 is SGHRS, CDR2 YFSETQ, per germline. This CDR3 is CASSGGTEEETQYF. CDR3 sequence (DNA): TGCGCCAGCAGCGGCGGGACGGAAGAAGAGACCCAGTACTTC.

This clone was observed a handful of times. The sample holds other DNA sequences that translate to the same CDR3. As DNA, the CDR3 is TGTGCCAGCAGCTTAGCCCTAGCGGGGGCCTACAATGAGCAGTTCTTC. Translated: CASSLALAGAYNEQFF. V and J are TRBV7-9 and TRBJ2-1, with 10 bases fitting TRBD2. The CDR3 is 16 residues long. Germline-derived CDR1 and CDR2 are SEHNR and FQNEAQ (reference sequence). V was pared by 0 bases and J by 2 bases, with 1 base of the junction left unmatched.

The J gene is TRBJ2-3, the V gene TRBV6-1; maybe TRBD2 (5 bases). Trimming removed 0 bases from V and 1 base from J, with 8 bases in between. Germline V gene data show CDR1 as MNHNS and CDR2 as SASEGT. The CDR3 runs 15 residues. This chain's CDR3 is CASSEAERGTDTQYF. In DNA, the CDR3 is TGTGCCAGCAGTGAAGCCGAGAGGGGCACAGATACGCAGTATTTT.

The chain has TRBV5-1 and TRBJ2-7, with a tentative D call TRBD1 (6 bases). Trimming took 4 bases from V and 0 from J, leaving 11 bases between them. The CDR3 runs to 14 residues. Germline V lookup: CDR1 SGHRS, CDR2 YFSETQ. The CDR3 spells CASSPETGSYEQYF. CDR3 bases: TGCGCCAGCAGCCCTGAGACAGGCTCCTACGAGCAGTACTTC.

V gene TRBV28 combines with J gene TRBJ2-4; 9 nucleotides line up with TRBD1. This CDR3 contains 14 residues. J was trimmed by 7 bases and V by 4 bases; bases with no gene match: 5. Germline V lookup: CDR1 MDHEN, CDR2 SYDVKM. CDR3 nucleotides: TGTGCCAGCAGTTATAGACAGGGGGGGAACATTCAGTACTTC. Its protein product is CASSYRQGGNIQYF. The whole variable domain, remainder taken from reference TRBV28 and TRBJ2-4, is DVKVTQSSRYLVKRTGEKVFLECVQDMDHENMFWYRQDPGLGLRLIYFSYDVKMKEKGDIPEGYSVSREKKERFSLILESASTNQTSMYLCASSYRQGGNIQYFGAGTRLSVL.

This clone was detected only once. This rearrangement joins TRBV19 to TRBJ2-5; D perhaps matches TRBD2 (5 bases). Germline-derived CDR1 and CDR2 are LNHDA and SQIVND (reference sequence). Trimming shortened V by 3 bases and J by 5 bases, and 13 bases separated the two germline ends. The CDR3 extends over 14 amino acids. DNA for the CDR3: TGTGCCAGTAGTATCCATGGACCGGGGGAGACCCAGTACTTC. It encodes CASSIHGPGETQYF.

The chain joins TRBV7-9 to TRBJ1-2; TRBD1 matches at 8 bases. V was pared by 5 bases and J by 3 bases, with 8 bases of the junction left unmatched. In germline, CDR1 is SEHNR, CDR2 FQNEAQ (reference sequence). CDR3 length: 15 residues. The CDR3 here is CASSLTGVTDYGYTF. The CDR3 region has the DNA TGTGCCAGCAGCCTGACAGGGGTGACGGACTATGGCTACACCTTC.

The chain couples TRBV6-5 to TRBJ1-2; D might be TRBD1 (5 bases). V gave up 2 bases and J gave up 7 bases, with 14 bases separating them. Per the germline V gene, CDR1 is MNHEY and CDR2 is SVGAGI. The CDR3 covers 14 residues. CDR3 protein: CASSYDTVGAGYTF. CDR3 DNA sequence: TGTGCCAGCAGTTACGACACCGTTGGGGCTGGCTACACCTTC.

This chain uses TRBV29-1 with TRBJ1-2, with D maybe TRBD1 (6 bases). The CDR3 length is 11 residues. Looked up from germline, CDR1 is SQVTM and CDR2 is ANQGSEA. The V and J ends lost 7 bases and 2 bases respectively, with 8 bases between them. In DNA form, the CDR3 reads TGCAGCGGAGGACAGAACTATGGCTACACCTTC. Its translation is CSGGQNYGYTF. Filled out from reference TRBV29-1 and TRBJ1-2, the complete variable domain reads SAVISQKPSRDICQRGTSLTIQCQVDSQVTMMFWYRQQPGQSLTLIATANQGSEATYESGFVIDKFPISRPNLTFSTLTVSNMSPEDSSIYLCSGGQNYGYTFGSGTRLTVV.

This chain links TRBV5-6 with TRBJ2-3; D is possibly TRBD2 (6 bases). V was pared by 4 bases and J by 3 bases, with 15 bases between. Per the germline V gene, CDR1 is SGHDT and CDR2 is YYEEEE. The CDR3 spans 15 residues. The CDR3 DNA reads as TGTGCCAGCAGCCGCTTTGGCGGGATGACAGATACGCAGTATTTT. Protein: CASSRFGGMTDTQYF.

The chain joins TRBV18 to TRBJ2-7, with D perhaps matching TRBD2 (6 bases). Germline V lookup: CDR1 KGHSH, CDR2 LQKENI. This CDR3 contains 15 residues. Trimming stripped 2 bases from V and 6 bases from J, with 17 bases between. Written as DNA, the CDR3 is TGTGCCAGCTCACCATTTTCGGGAGTTGGGAGCGAGCAGTACTTC. As protein: CASSPFSGVGSEQYF. Supplemented by reference TRBV18 and TRBJ2-7, the full variable domain reads NAGVMQNPRHLVRRRGQEARLRCSPMKGHSHVYWYRQLPEEGLKFMVYLQKENIIDESGMPKERFSAEFPKEGPSILRIQQVVRGDSAAYFCASSPFSGVGSEQYFGPGTRLTVT.